Listed below are T cell receptor beta chains from one sample, sequenced in a study of CD8 T cells in ankylosing spondylitis. TCRdb ran MiXCR on the 5' RACE reads and lists one entry per CDR3 protein. The table shows about 750,000 distinct CDR3 sequences, with 15% to 20% occurring only once. Sequenced sample: blood, either unsorted or a sorted T cell fraction (not recorded which). The receptor set was obtained from a male donor with ankylosing spondylitis. CDR3s include the opening cysteine and the closing phenylalanine or tryptophan. D genes are given only for firm matches. Clone sizes are given selectively: once, few, many, or a class where the clone is expanded.

TRBJ1-1,TRBV2,TRBD1,-,TGTGCCAGCAGCCTCAGGGGGATCAGGGAAGCTTTCTTT,CASSLRGIREAFF
TRBJ2-2,TRBV6-1,TRBD1,-,TGTGCCAGCAGGACGGACAGGGACACCGGGGAGCTGTTTTTT,CASRTDRDTGELFF
TRBJ2-2,TRBV7-6,TRBD1,-,TGTGCCAGCAACGAACTACTTGACAGGGGAGGCGACACCGGGGAGCTGTTTTTT,CASNELLDRGGDTGELFF
TRBJ2-4,TRBV12-3/TRBV12-4,-,-,TGTGCCAGCAGTTTATTTGGGGAAAACATTCAGTACTTC,CASSLFGENIQYF
TRBJ2-7,TRBV20-1,TRBD2,-,TGCAGTGCCCACACACTAGCGGAAGTCTCCTACGAGCAGTACTTC,CSAHTLAEVSYEQYF
TRBJ1-6,TRBV19,-,few,TGTGCCAGTAAGGGGGGGACCGACTATAATTCACCCCTCCACTTT,CASKGGTDYNSPLHF
TRBJ2-7,TRBV10-2,-,few,TGCGCCAGCGCGACAAAAACCTACGAGCAGTACTTC,CASATKTYEQYF
TRBJ2-7,TRBV28,-,few,TGTGCCAGCAGTCAGCCGCAGGCCGGTGGTGGCTACGAGCAGTACTTC,CASSQPQAGGGYEQYF
TRBJ1-1,TRBV10-2,-,few,TGCGCCAGCAGGAACGTGGAGCGGATGAACACTGAAGCTTTCTTT,CASRNVERMNTEAFF
TRBJ2-2,TRBV3-1,-,few,TGTGCCAGCAGCCAAAGGCGGGCCGGCGGGGAGCTGTTTTTT,CASSQRRAGGELFF
TRBJ2-5,TRBV11-3,TRBD1,few,TGTGCCAGCAGCCCCCTGTGGGACAGGGAAGAGACCCAGTACTTC,CASSPLWDREETQYF
TRBJ2-1,TRBV3-1,TRBD2,-,TGTGCCAGCAGTCCAAGGGTTCTGGCGGGGGGGGACAATGAGCAGTTCTTC,CASSPRVLAGGDNEQFF
TRBJ2-2,TRBV7-2,TRBD1,few,TGTGCCAGCAGCTTAGCGGGGACAGGGACCTACACCGGGGAGCTGTTTTTT,CASSLAGTGTYTGELFF
TRBJ2-7,TRBV4-1,-,-,TGCGCCAGCAGCCAAGAACCGGGGTCGGCTACCTACGAGCAGTACTTC,CASSQEPGSATYEQYF
TRBJ2-1,TRBV6-2/TRBV6-3,TRBD1,-,TGTGCCAGCAGTTACACTGGACAGGAATGGGGTGAGCAGTTCTTC,CASSYTGQEWGEQFF
TRBJ1-4,TRBV3-1,-,-,TGTGCCAGCAGCCCCCAGGCGGGGCAGGGAGGGGAAAAACTGTTTTTT,CASSPQAGQGGEKLFF
TRBJ2-1,TRBV11-2,-,-,TGTGCCAGCAGCTGGAGCGGGGGACAGTTACGCTACAATGAGCAGTTCTTC,CASSWSGGQLRYNEQFF
TRBJ2-2,TRBV5-1,-,few,TGCGCCAGCAGCAGATCCCAGGGTATGGGCACCGGGGAGCTGTTTTTT,CASSRSQGMGTGELFF
TRBJ2-3,TRBV29-1,-,-,TGCAGCGTTCAGGGGTTTACAGATACGCAGTATTTT,CSVQGFTDTQYF
TRBJ1-3,TRBV12-3/TRBV12-4,TRBD1,-,TGTGCCAGCAGCCTCCCGGGACAGCGAAACACCATATATTTT,CASSLPGQRNTIYF
TRBJ2-1,TRBV5-1,TRBD2,-,TGCGCCAGCAGCTGGACATGGACTAGCGGGGGGGACAATGAGCAGTTCTTC,CASSWTWTSGGDNEQFF
TRBJ2-2,TRBV6-1,TRBD2,-,TGTGCCAGCAGTGAAGTGACGGGGGGGCCCACCGGGGAGCTGTTTTTT,CASSEVTGGPTGELFF
TRBJ2-2,TRBV29-1,TRBD2,-,TGCAGCGTTGGGGCCCAGCGGGAGGAGCTGTTTTTT,CSVGAQREELFF
TRBJ1-6,TRBV12-3/TRBV12-4,-,few,TGTGCCAGCAGTCCCGACCCAAGGGCACCCCTCCACTTT,CASSPDPRAPLHF
TRBJ1-4,TRBV3-1,-,-,TGTGCCAGCAGCCTGGCGGGACGGGAAAATGAAAAACTGTTTTTT,CASSLAGRENEKLFF
TRBJ1-1,TRBV5-1,-,many,TGCGCCAGCAGTTTGGGGTCGGCGAACACTGAAGCTTTCTTT,CASSLGSANTEAFF
TRBJ2-7,TRBV20-1,TRBD2,few,TGCAGTGCTAGAGGAGGACTAGCGGTCCAAAGAGGGGCCTCCTACGAGCAGTACTTC,CSARGGLAVQRGASYEQYF
TRBJ2-7,TRBV7-9,-,many,TGTGCCAGCAGTCAGAGCTCCTACGAGCAGTACTTC,CASSQSSYEQYF
TRBJ1-4,TRBV7-4,TRBD1,-,TGTGCCAGCAGCCCCCGACAGGGGAATACGCGGAGACTGTTTTTT,CASSPRQGNTRRLFF
TRBJ2-1,TRBV5-5,TRBD2,few,TGTGCCAGCAGCGCCCGACGGCGGGAGGTTAACTACAATGAGCAGTTCTTC,CASSARRREVNYNEQFF
TRBJ2-1,TRBV5-1,TRBD2,few,TGCGCCAGCAGCGCGACTAGCGGGAGGAACAATGAGCAGTTCTTC,CASSATSGRNNEQFF
TRBJ1-3,TRBV4-2,-,-,TGTGCCAGCAGCCGCGTAGAGGGAGGTGGAAACACCATATATTTT,CASSRVEGGGNTIYF
TRBJ1-1,TRBV20-1,-,few,TGCAGTGCTAGAGATCTTACCATGAACACTGAAGCTTTCTTT,CSARDLTMNTEAFF
TRBJ2-5,TRBV12-3/TRBV12-4,-,-,TGTGCCAGCAGTTTTGGGGGCGCAGAGACCCAGTACTTC,CASSFGGAETQYF
TRBJ2-5,TRBV24-1,TRBD2,-,TGTGCCACCAGTGATTCCCGACTAGCGGGAGATCAAGAGACCCAGTACTTC,CATSDSRLAGDQETQYF
TRBJ2-1,TRBV20-1,-,-,TGCAGTGCTCAGGGGCAAGGGCCTGATGAGCAGTTCTTC,CSAQGQGPDEQFF
TRBJ2-1,TRBV28,TRBD2,-,TGTGCCAGCACAAGACTAGCGGGAGGACCGTACAATGAGCAGTTCTTC,CASTRLAGGPYNEQFF